This TCR beta chain was recovered during a study of T-cell memory formation after mild COVID-19. Study-level information: For the most part, TCR clusters were specific to one donor. Study-level points and caveats: Later expanders leaned CD4+, whereas day 15 to 85 contracting clones were balanced CD4/CD8. Memory cells collected pre-infection included some clones that later responded, suggesting cross-reactive memory joined.

On this clonotype: Antigen unknown.

TCRdb redid the calling of the 5' RACE reads with MiXCR, one entry per CDR3 protein. The data show fewer than 450,000 distinct CDR3 sequences, under 25% seen once. The V end lost 5 bases, the J end lost 2 bases, and 14 bases lay between the germline ends. The CDR3 is 15 residues long. The germline V gene encodes CDR1 MNHNY and CDR2 SVGAGI (reference sequence). The chain uses TRBV6-6 and TRBJ2-3; D gene unclear. Sequencing was performed on PBMCs or a T cell subset sorted from them (not recorded which). This clonotype was obtained from an adult woman who had mild COVID-19 (a few samples of this study predate the infection). Cell type and time point are not known. The DNA for the CDR3 is TGTGCCAGCAGTAACTTCGGTGCCAACACAGATACGCAGTATTTT. Encoded protein: CASSNFGANTDTQYF.